This passage covers 8 T cell receptor beta chains from one sample sequenced in a study of cytomegalovirus exposure and HLA in healthy donors. A multiplex PCR was run with 60 Vbeta primers and 13 Jbeta primers. TCRdb's table, derived via immunoSEQ multiplex PCR, lists solely in-frame clones and lacks some. The table includes 150,000 to 200,000 clones, approximately 75% detected once. The source material was PBMCs. All receptors come from a girl aged 10 to 17 in good health and CMV-seronegative.

V gene TRBV6-5 combines with J gene TRBJ1-4, with 8 bases matching TRBD1. The CDR3 length is 14 residues. J was trimmed by 6 bases and V by 6 bases; bases with no gene match: 6. Per germline, CDR1 MNHEY and CDR2 SVGAGI. CDR3 nucleotides: TGTGCCAGCAGAAGCAGGGGGCGAGATGAAAAACTGTTTTTT. Its translation is CASRSRGRDEKLFF.

The chain is built from TRBV12-5 and TRBJ2-5; 9 bases line up with TRBD1. V trimming: 6 bases; J trimming: 2 bases; junction bases outside the gene matches: 7. CDR1 and CDR2 (germline): LGHNT, FRNRAP. The CDR3 runs to 15 residues. CDR3 amino acids: CASGHRQGEQETQYF. The CDR3 DNA is TGTGCTAGTGGCCACCGACAGGGGGAACAAGAGACCCAGTACTTC.

This clone was seen only a few times. The J gene is TRBJ1-3, the V gene TRBV5-4; TRBD1 matches 9 bases. Trimming at V came to 4 bases and at J to 5 bases, leaving 7 bases not matched to a gene. The CDR3 covers 15 residues. Germline-derived CDR1 and CDR2 are SGHNT and YYREEE (reference sequence). Written as DNA, the CDR3 is TGTGCCAGCAGCGCCCGGACAGGGGAAAGAAACACCATATATTTT. Its translation: CASSARTGERNTIYF.

Regarding this clone: The sample carries other DNA sequences with the same CDR3. This rearrangement joins TRBV18 to TRBJ1-6; 7 bases agree with TRBD1. There are 15 residues in the CDR3. Unmatched junction bases numbered 2, after V lost 1 base and J lost 5 bases. Per germline, CDR1 KGHSH and CDR2 LQKENI. CDR3 protein: CASSPRDSDNSPLHF. The DNA of the CDR3 is TGTGCCAGCTCACCACGGGACAGTGATAATTCACCCCTCCACTTT.

This chain joins TRBV5-6 and TRBJ2-5; tentatively, D is TRBD2 (6 bases). Germline V gives CDR1 SGHDT, CDR2 YYEEEE. This CDR3 comprises 13 residues. V was trimmed by 7 bases and J by 8 bases, leaving 18 bases between them. CDR3 in DNA: TGTGCCAGCTCCTCCCCCCCAGCGGGCACCCAGTACTTC. Amino acids: CASSSPPAGTQYF.

The chain combines TRBV15 with TRBJ1-3; 7 bases map to TRBD1. Germline assignment: CDR1 LNHNV and CDR2 YYDKDF (reference sequence). V gave up 0 bases and J gave up 0 bases; unmatched junction bases: 17. The CDR3 runs to 21 residues. In nucleotides, the CDR3 is TGTGCCACCAGCAGAGATGGCTTCGGGACAGCCGTGGGTATCTCTGGAAACACCATATATTTT. It is translated as CATSRDGFGTAVGISGNTIYF.

This rearrangement joins TRBV2 to TRBJ1-2; the D is unclear. The CDR3 is 13 amino acids. Germline V gene data show CDR1 as SNHLY and CDR2 as FYNNEI. V was trimmed by 8 bases and J by 5 bases, leaving 15 bases between them. CDR3 region: CASSREERYGYTF. The DNA for the CDR3 is TGTGCCAGCTCGAGGGAGGAACGGTATGGCTACACCTTC.

The rearrangement uses TRBV6-4 and TRBJ2-1; weak D call: TRBD2 (5 bases). Trimming shortened V by 2 bases and J by 3 bases, and 17 bases separated the two germline ends. This CDR3 comprises 17 residues. CDR1 MRHNA and CDR2 SNTAGT come from the germline V gene. The CDR3 bases are TGTGCCAGCAGTGACAGAGGGCCCTCCCCCTGCTACAATGAGCAGTTCTTC. The encoded protein is CASSDRGPSPCYNEQFF.